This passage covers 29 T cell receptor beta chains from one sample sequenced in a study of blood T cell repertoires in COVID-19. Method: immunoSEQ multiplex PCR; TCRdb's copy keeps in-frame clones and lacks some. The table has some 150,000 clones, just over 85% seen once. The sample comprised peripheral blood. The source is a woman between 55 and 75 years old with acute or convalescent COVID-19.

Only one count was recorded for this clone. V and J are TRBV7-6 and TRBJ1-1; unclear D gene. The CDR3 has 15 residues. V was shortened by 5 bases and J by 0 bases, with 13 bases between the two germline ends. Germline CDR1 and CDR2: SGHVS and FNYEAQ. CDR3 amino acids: CASSPSGTMNTEAFF. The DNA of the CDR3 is TGTGCCAGCAGCCCTAGTGGCACCATGAACACTGAAGCTTTCTTT.

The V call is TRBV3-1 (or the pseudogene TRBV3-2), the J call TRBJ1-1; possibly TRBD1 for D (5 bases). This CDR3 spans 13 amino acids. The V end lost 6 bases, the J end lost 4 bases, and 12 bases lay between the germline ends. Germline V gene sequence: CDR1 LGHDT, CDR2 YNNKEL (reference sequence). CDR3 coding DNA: TGTGCCAGCAGAAATCAGGGAGGCACTGAAGCTTTCTTT. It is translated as CASRNQGGTEAFF.

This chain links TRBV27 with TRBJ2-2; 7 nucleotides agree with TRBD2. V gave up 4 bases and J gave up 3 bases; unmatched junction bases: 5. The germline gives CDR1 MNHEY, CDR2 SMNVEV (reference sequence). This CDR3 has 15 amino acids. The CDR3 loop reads CASSSREGYTGELFF. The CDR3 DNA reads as TGTGCCAGCAGTTCGAGGGAGGGCTACACCGGGGAGCTGTTTTTT.

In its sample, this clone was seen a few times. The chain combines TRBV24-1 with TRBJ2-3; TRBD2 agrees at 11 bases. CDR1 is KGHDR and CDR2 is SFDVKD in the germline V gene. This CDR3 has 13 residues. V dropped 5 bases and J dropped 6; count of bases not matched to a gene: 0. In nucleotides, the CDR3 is TGTGCCACCAGTGTAGCGGGGGGGGATACGCAGTATTTT. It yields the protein CATSVAGGDTQYF.

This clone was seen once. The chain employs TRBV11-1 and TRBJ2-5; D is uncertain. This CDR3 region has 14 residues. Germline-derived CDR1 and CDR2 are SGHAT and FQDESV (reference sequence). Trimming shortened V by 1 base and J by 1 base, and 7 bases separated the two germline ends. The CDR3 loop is CASSLVQTQETQYF. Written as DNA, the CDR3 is TGTGCCAGCAGCTTAGTACAGACCCAAGAGACCCAGTACTTC. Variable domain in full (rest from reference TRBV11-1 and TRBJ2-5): EAEVAQSPRYKITEKSQAVAFWCDPISGHATLYWYRQILGQGPELLVQFQDESVVDDSQLPKDRFSAERLKGVDSTLKIQPAELGDSAMYLCASSLVQTQETQYFGPGTRLLVL.

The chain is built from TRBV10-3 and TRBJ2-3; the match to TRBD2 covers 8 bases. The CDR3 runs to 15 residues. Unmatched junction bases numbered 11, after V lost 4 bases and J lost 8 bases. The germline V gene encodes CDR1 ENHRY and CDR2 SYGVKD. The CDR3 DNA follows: TGTGCCATCAGTGCGCCTAGCGGGCCGGTAGGTACGCAGTATTTT. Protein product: CAISAPSGPVGTQYF.

In DNA, the CDR3 is TGTGCCAGCAGTTACCAGGGTCCCCAGCATTTT. This sequence encodes CASSYQGPQHF. V gene TRBV6-2 or TRBV6-3 combines with J gene TRBJ1-5, with D perhaps matching TRBD1 (5 bases). Germline assignment: CDR1 MNHEY and CDR2 SVGEGT. The V end was cut by 2 bases, the J end by 10 bases, with 6 bases between. CDR3 size: 11 residues.

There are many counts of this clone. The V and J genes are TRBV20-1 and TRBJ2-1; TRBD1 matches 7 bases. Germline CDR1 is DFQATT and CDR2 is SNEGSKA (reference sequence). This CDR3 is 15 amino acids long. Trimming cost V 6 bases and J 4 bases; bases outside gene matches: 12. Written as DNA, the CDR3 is TGCAGTGCGAGTTCCTTGGGGACAGCTTACAATGAGCAGTTCTTC. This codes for CSASSLGTAYNEQFF.

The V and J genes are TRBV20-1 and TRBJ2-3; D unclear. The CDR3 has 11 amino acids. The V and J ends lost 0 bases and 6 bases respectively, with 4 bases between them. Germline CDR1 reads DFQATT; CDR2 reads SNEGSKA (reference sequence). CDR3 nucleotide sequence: TGCAGTGCTAGAGATCAGGATACGCAGTATTTT. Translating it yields CSARDQDTQYF.

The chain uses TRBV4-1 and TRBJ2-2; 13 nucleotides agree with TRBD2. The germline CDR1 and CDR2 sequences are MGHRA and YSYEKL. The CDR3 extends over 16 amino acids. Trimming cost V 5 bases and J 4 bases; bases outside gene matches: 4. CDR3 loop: CASSSGTSGVTGELFF. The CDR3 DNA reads TGCGCCAGCAGCTCCGGGACTAGCGGGGTCACCGGGGAGCTGTTTTTT.

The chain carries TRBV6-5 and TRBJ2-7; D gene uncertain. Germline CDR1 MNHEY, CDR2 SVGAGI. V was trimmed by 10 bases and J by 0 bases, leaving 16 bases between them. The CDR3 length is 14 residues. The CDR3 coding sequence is TGTGCCACGATCCCACCAGCGAGCTCCTACGAGCAGTACTTC. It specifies CATIPPASSYEQYF.

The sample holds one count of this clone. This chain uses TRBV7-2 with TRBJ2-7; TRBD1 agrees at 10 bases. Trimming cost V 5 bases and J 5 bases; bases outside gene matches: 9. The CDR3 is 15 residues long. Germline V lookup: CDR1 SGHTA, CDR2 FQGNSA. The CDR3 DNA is TGTGCCAGCAGCGCCTCCGGGACAGGGGTGAACGAGCAGTACTTC. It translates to CASSASGTGVNEQYF. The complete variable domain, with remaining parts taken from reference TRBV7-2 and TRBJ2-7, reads GAGVSQSPSNKVTEKGKDVELRCDPISGHTALYWYRQSLGQGLEFLIYFQGNSAPDKSGLPSDRFSAERTGGSVSTLTIQRTQQEDSAVYLCASSASGTGVNEQYFGPGTRLTVT.

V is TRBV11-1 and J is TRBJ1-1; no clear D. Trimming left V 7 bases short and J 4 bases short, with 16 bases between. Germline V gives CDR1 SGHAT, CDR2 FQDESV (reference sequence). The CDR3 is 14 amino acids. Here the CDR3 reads CASKPRRSSTEAFF. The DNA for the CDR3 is TGTGCCAGCAAACCCCGGAGATCCAGCACTGAAGCTTTCTTT.

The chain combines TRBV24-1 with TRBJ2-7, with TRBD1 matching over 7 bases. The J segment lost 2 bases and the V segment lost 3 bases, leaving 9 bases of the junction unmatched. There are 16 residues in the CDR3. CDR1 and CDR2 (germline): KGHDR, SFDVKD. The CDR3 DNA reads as TGTGCCACCAGTGATCCTACGACAGGGAACCCCTACGAGCAGTACTTC. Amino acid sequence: CATSDPTTGNPYEQYF.

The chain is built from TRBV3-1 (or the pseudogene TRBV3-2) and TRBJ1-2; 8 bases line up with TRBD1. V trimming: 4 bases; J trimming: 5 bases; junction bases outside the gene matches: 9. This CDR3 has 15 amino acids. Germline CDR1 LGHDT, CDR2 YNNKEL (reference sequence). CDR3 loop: CASSLEDRALYGYTF. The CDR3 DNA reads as TGTGCCAGCAGCCTAGAGGACAGGGCTCTATATGGCTACACCTTC.

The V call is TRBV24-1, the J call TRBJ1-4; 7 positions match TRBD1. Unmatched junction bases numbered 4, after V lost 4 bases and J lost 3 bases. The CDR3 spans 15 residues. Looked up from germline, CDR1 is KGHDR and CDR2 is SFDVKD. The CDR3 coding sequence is TGTGCCACCAGTGACACCGGGACAGCTAATGAAAAACTGTTTTTT. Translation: CATSDTGTANEKLFF.

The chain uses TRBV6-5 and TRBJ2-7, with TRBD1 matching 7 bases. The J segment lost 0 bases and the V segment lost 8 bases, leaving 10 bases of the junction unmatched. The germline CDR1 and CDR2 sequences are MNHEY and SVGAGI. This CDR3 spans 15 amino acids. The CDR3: CASRQPGTASYEQYF. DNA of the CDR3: TGTGCCAGCCGACAACCCGGGACAGCCTCCTACGAGCAGTACTTC.

DNA for the CDR3: TGCGCCAGCAGCTCGGGGGACTTATCGAACACCGGGGAGCTGTTTTTT. This codes for CASSSGDLSNTGELFF. This chain joins TRBV5-1 and TRBJ2-2; a weak D match, TRBD2 (6 bases). Looked up from germline, CDR1 is SGHRS and CDR2 is YFSETQ. CDR3 length: 16 residues. V lost 3 bases, J lost 0 bases, and 12 bases lay in between.

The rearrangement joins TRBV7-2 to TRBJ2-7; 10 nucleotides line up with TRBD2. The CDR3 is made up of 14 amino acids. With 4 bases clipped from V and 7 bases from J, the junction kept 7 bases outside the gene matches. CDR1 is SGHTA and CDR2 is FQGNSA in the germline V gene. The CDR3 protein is CASSSAGGPVEQYF. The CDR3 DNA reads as TGTGCCAGCAGCTCAGCGGGGGGGCCTGTGGAGCAGTACTTC.

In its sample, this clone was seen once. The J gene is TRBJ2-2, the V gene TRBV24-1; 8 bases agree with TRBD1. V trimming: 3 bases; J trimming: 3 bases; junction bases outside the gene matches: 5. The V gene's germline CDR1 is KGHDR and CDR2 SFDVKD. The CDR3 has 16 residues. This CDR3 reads CATSDPGQGDTGELFF. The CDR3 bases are TGTGCCACCAGTGATCCAGGACAGGGTGACACCGGGGAGCTGTTTTTT.

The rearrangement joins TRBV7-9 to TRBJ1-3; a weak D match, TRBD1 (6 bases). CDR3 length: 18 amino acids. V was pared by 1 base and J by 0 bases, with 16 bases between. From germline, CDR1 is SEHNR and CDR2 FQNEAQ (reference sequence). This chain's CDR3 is CASSLERQDVLSGNTIYF. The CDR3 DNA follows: TGTGCCAGCAGCTTAGAACGACAGGACGTGCTCTCTGGAAACACCATATATTTT.

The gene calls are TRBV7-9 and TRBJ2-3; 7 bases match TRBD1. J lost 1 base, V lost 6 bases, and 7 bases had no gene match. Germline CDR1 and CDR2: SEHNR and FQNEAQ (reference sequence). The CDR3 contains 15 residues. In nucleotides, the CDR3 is TGTGCCAGCAGTTTCTCGGGACAGCGCACAGATACGCAGTATTTT. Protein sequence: CASSFSGQRTDTQYF.

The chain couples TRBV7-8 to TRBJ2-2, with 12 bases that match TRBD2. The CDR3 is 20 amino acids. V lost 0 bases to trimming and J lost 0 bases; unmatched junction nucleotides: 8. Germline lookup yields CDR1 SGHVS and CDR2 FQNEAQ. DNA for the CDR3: TGTGCCAGCAGCTTAGCGCCGGCTAGCGGGGGGGCCGCGAACACCGGGGAGCTGTTTTTT. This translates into CASSLAPASGGAANTGELFF.

CDR3 amino acids: CASRSDRRMNTEAFF. CDR3 in DNA: TGTGCCAGCAGGTCTGACAGAAGAATGAACACTGAAGCTTTCTTT. The chain links TRBV6-5 to TRBJ1-1, with D possibly matching TRBD1 (5 bases). Germline CDR1 and CDR2: MNHEY and SVGAGI. V was trimmed by 6 bases and J by 0 bases, leaving 14 bases between them. The CDR3 spans 15 residues.

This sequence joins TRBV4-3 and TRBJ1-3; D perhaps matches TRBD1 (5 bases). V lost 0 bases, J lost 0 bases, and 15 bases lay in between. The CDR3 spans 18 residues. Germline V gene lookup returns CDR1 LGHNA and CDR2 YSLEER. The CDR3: CASSQDSGHKYSGNTIYF. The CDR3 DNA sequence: TGCGCCAGCAGCCAAGATTCAGGACACAAGTACTCTGGAAACACCATATATTTT.

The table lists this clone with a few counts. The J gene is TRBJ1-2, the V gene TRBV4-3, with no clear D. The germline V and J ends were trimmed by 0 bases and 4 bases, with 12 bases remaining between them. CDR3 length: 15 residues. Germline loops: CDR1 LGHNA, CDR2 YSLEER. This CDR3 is CASSQDQRVGYGYTF. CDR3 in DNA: TGCGCCAGCAGCCAAGATCAGAGGGTTGGCTATGGCTACACCTTC.

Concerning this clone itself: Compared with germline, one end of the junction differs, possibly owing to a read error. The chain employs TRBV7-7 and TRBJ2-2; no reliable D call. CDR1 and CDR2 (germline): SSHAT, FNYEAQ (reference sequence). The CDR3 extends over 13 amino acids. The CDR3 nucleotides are TGTGCTAGCAGCTTCTCTGTATCCGGGGAGCTGTTTTTT. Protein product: CASSFSVSGELFF.

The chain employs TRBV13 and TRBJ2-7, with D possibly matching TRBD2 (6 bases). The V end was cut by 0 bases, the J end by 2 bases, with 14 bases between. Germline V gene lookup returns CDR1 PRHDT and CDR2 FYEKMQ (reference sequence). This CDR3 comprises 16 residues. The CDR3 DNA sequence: TGTGCCAGCAGCTTAGGGGATGAGCGGGTCACCTACGAGCAGTACTTC. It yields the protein CASSLGDERVTYEQYF.

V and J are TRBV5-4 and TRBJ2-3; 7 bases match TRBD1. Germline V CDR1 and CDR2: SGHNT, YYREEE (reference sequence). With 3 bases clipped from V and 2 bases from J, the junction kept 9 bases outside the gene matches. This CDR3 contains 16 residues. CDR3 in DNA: TGTGCCAGCAGCTCCCCAACAGGGGCCGCCACAGATACGCAGTATTTT. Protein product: CASSSPTGAATDTQYF.